These 23 T cell receptor beta chains came from one sample sequenced in a study of cytomegalovirus exposure and HLA in healthy donors. Sequencing used immunoSEQ multiplex PCR; TCRdb keeps in-frame clones, though not all of them. The data show 150,000 or so clones, with roughly 89% seen just once and about 1.5% held by the top ten. The source material was PBMCs. These receptors were obtained from a woman between 25 and 40 years old in good health and CMV-seronegative.

This clone came up once. The chain has TRBV19 and TRBJ2-7; 7 bases map to TRBD1. The CDR3 sequence is 13 residues long. Per germline, CDR1 LNHDA and CDR2 SQIVND (reference sequence). V shed 6 bases and J 3 bases; nucleotides not matched to a gene: 5. The CDR3 protein is CASRETGDYEQYF. CDR3 DNA sequence: TGTGCCAGTAGAGAAACAGGGGACTACGAGCAGTACTTC.

The chain links TRBV27 to TRBJ1-5, with TRBD1 as a possible D gene (5 bases). CDR1 and CDR2 (germline): MNHEY, SMNVEV (reference sequence). V shed 2 bases and J shed 4 bases, with 9 bases lying between them. This CDR3 has 14 amino acids. Written as DNA, the CDR3 is TGTGCCAGCAGTTTACAGGGTCTAAATCAGCCCCAGCATTTT. Translating gives CASSLQGLNQPQHF.

V is TRBV18 and J is TRBJ2-5; the match to TRBD1 covers 8 bases. In germline, CDR1 is KGHSH, CDR2 LQKENI. Trimming at V came to 3 bases and at J to 5 bases, leaving 5 bases not matched to a gene. The CDR3 is 14 amino acids. The CDR3 DNA is TGTGCCAGCTCACCTCGACAGGGGCGGGAGACCCAGTACTTC. Translated: CASSPRQGRETQYF.

Only a few counts were recorded for this clone. The genes are TRBV7-9 and TRBJ1-5, with 8 positions matching TRBD1. The V and J ends lost 5 bases and 0 bases, in that order; junction bases with no gene match: 3. This CDR3 is built from 15 residues. Germline V lookup: CDR1 SEHNR, CDR2 FQNEAQ (reference sequence). This chain's CDR3 is CASSKTGDSNQPQHF. The CDR3 DNA reads as TGTGCCAGCAGCAAGACAGGGGATAGCAATCAGCCCCAGCATTTT.

V is TRBV2 and J is TRBJ2-5, with 8 bases lining up with TRBD2. This CDR3 is built from 14 residues. CDR1 SNHLY and CDR2 FYNNEI come from the germline V gene. The V and J ends lost 5 bases and 1 base, in that order; junction bases with no gene match: 3. The CDR3 DNA is TGTGCCAGCAGTCACAGCGGGGGCCAAGAGACCCAGTACTTC. Protein: CASSHSGGQETQYF.

The chain uses TRBV5-8 and TRBJ2-7, with D possibly being TRBD2 (5 bases). Deletions cut 4 bases from V and 4 bases from J, with 24 bases between. The CDR3 is 17 amino acids. Germline lookup yields CDR1 SGHTS and CDR2 YDEGEE. The CDR3 is CASSPTRAHDGVYEQYF. In nucleotides, the CDR3 is TGTGCCAGCAGCCCGACGCGGGCCCACGACGGGGTTTACGAGCAGTACTTC.

This clone was counted once. The chain employs TRBV5-6 and TRBJ2-6; no definite D call. This CDR3 comprises 18 residues. Germline CDR1 SGHDT, CDR2 YYEEEE. V was clipped by 0 bases and J by 2 bases, with 15 bases between them. The CDR3 spells CASSLGELRLAGANVLTF. DNA for the CDR3: TGTGCCAGCAGCTTGGGAGAGTTACGCTTAGCTGGGGCCAACGTCCTGACTTTC.

This clone was recorded once. The rearrangement links TRBV5-6 to TRBJ2-2, with D tentatively TRBD1 (5 bases). The ends were cut back, 0 bases at V and 0 bases at J, with 15 bases in the middle. From germline, CDR1 is SGHDT and CDR2 YYEEEE. The CDR3 loop spans 18 amino acids. The CDR3 is CASSLGARAPTNTGELFF. As DNA, the CDR3 is TGTGCCAGCAGCTTGGGGGCCAGGGCCCCTACGAACACCGGGGAGCTGTTTTTT.

In DNA form, the CDR3 reads TGTGCCAGTAGTCAGACTAGCGGCCCCCCGGGGGAGCAGTACTTC. As protein: CASSQTSGPPGEQYF. V gene TRBV19 combines with J gene TRBJ2-7, with 9 positions matching TRBD2. V trimming: 5 bases; J trimming: 7 bases; junction bases outside the gene matches: 12. The CDR3 is 15 amino acids. CDR1 and CDR2 (germline): LNHDA, SQIVND (reference sequence).

J is TRBJ2-7 and V is TRBV9; D unresolved. Trimming took 3 bases from V and 7 from J, leaving 11 bases between them. Looked up from germline, CDR1 is SGDLS and CDR2 is YYNGEE. This CDR3 is 12 amino acids long. This CDR3 reads CASSGEVGEQYF. The CDR3 DNA follows: TGTGCCAGCAGCGGCGAGGTCGGGGAGCAGTACTTC.

The CDR3 sequence: CASSLAETGETEAFF. The DNA of the CDR3 is TGCGCCAGCAGCTTGGCCGAGACAGGGGAAACTGAAGCTTTCTTT. This rearrangement joins TRBV5-1 to TRBJ1-1, with 8 bases lining up with TRBD1. This CDR3 is built from 15 residues. J gave up 5 bases and V 0 bases, and 6 bases lay outside the gene matches. CDR1 and CDR2 (germline): SGHRS, YFSETQ.

The chain links TRBV2 to TRBJ2-7, with 10 positions matching TRBD1. From germline, CDR1 is SNHLY and CDR2 FYNNEI. The CDR3 sequence is 14 residues long. V dropped 6 bases and J dropped 5; count of bases not matched to a gene: 7. The CDR3 protein is CASRGTGVLDEQYF. The CDR3 region has the DNA TGTGCCAGCAGAGGGACAGGGGTTTTGGACGAGCAGTACTTC.

The chain has TRBV7-9 and TRBJ1-2; possible D gene TRBD1, 6 bases. From germline, CDR1 is SEHNR and CDR2 FQNEAQ (reference sequence). Trimming pared 1 base from V and 6 bases from J, leaving 12 bases between. The CDR3 has 14 residues. DNA of the CDR3: TGTGCCAGCAGCTTAGGGCAGGGGACCCATGGCTACACCTTC. The encoded protein is CASSLGQGTHGYTF.

V usage is TRBV27 and J usage is TRBJ1-1; no definite D call. The CDR3 is made up of 12 amino acids. The ends were cut back, 3 bases at V and 5 bases at J, with 7 bases in the middle. CDR1 MNHEY and CDR2 SMNVEV come from the germline V gene (reference sequence). This chain's CDR3 is CASSFRGTEAFF. The CDR3 nucleotides read TGTGCCAGCAGTTTTCGGGGAACTGAAGCTTTCTTT.

CDR3 sequence reads: CASSNGGAGETQYF. As DNA, the CDR3 is TGCGCCAGCTCAAACGGGGGGGCCGGAGAGACCCAGTACTTC. The chain couples TRBV5-1 to TRBJ2-5; 8 nucleotides agree with TRBD2. V was pared by 7 bases and J by 4 bases, with 9 bases of the junction left unmatched. The CDR3 covers 14 residues. CDR1 and CDR2 (germline): SGHRS, YFSETQ.

The chain links TRBV5-8 to TRBJ1-5; D unclear. The CDR3 has 14 amino acids. The V end was cut by 0 bases, the J end by 3 bases, with 7 bases between. CDR1 is SGHTS, CDR2 YDEGEE, per germline. CDR3 residues: CASSLDVHNQPQHF. The CDR3 DNA reads as TGTGCCAGCAGCTTGGATGTCCACAATCAGCCCCAGCATTTT.

This chain connects TRBV5-4 to TRBJ1-6, with TRBD1 matching over 8 bases. From germline, CDR1 is SGHNT and CDR2 YYREEE (reference sequence). The CDR3 has 16 amino acids. The trim removed 4 bases at V and 6 bases at J, leaving 9 bases unmatched. The CDR3 protein is CASSLGAGGSNSPLHF. The DNA of the CDR3 is TGTGCCAGCAGCCTTGGGGCAGGGGGCAGTAATTCACCCCTCCACTTT.

The gene calls are TRBV5-1 and TRBJ2-7, with 8 positions matching TRBD1. The CDR3 covers 15 residues. Germline V CDR1 and CDR2: SGHRS, YFSETQ. Trimming at V came to 1 base and at J to 0 bases, leaving 3 bases not matched to a gene. This CDR3 is CASSLMTGASYEQYF. In DNA, the CDR3 is TGCGCCAGCAGCTTGATGACAGGGGCCTCCTACGAGCAGTACTTC.

This chain joins TRBV6-1 and TRBJ2-2; D gene ambiguous. V dropped 4 bases and J dropped 5 bases, with 11 bases sitting between them. The germline V gene has CDR1 MNHNS and CDR2 SASEGT. The CDR3 spans 14 residues. CDR3 DNA sequence: TGTGCCAGCAGTGCCCTCTCCGGGACCGGGGAGCTGTTTTTT. Amino acid sequence: CASSALSGTGELFF.

The rearrangement joins TRBV10-2 to TRBJ1-5, with TRBD1 identical over 9 bases. The CDR3 has 15 amino acids. Trimming removed 6 bases from V and 3 bases from J; junction bases left unmatched: 6. Germline-derived CDR1 and CDR2 are WSHSY and SAAADI. The CDR3 DNA follows: TGCGCCAGCAGCGCGGGACAGGGCGTCAATCAGCCCCAGCATTTT. This gives the protein CASSAGQGVNQPQHF.

The rearrangement links TRBV18 to TRBJ1-5, with unresolved D. Trimming took 2 bases from V and 7 from J, leaving 6 bases between them. CDR3 size: 12 residues. Germline CDR1 and CDR2: KGHSH and LQKENI. The CDR3 DNA reads TGTGCCAGCTCACCATCGGGGCAGCCCCAGCATTTT. As protein: CASSPSGQPQHF.

The rearrangement joins TRBV5-1 to TRBJ2-3; 8 bases are shared with TRBD2. The trim removed 4 bases at V and 6 bases at J, leaving 13 bases unmatched. The germline V gene has CDR1 SGHRS and CDR2 YFSETQ. The CDR3 runs 16 residues. The CDR3 is CASSISAGGAVDTQYF. CDR3 bases: TGCGCCAGCAGCATCTCCGCCGGGGGGGCAGTGGATACGCAGTATTTT.

The chain employs TRBV19 and TRBJ2-7; D is perhaps TRBD1 (6 bases). Germline V gene sequence: CDR1 LNHDA, CDR2 SQIVND (reference sequence). The length of the CDR3 is 15 residues. V gave up 5 bases and J gave up 3 bases, with 17 bases separating them. DNA of the CDR3: TGTGCCAGTAGTCCTACAGGGAAGACGAGCTACGAGCAGTACTTC. Translated: CASSPTGKTSYEQYF.